This record looks at one T cell receptor beta chain sequence and its context. Trimming pared 4 bases from V and 3 bases from J, leaving 10 bases between. This CDR3 contains 15 residues. The germline V gene has CDR1 SNHLY and CDR2 FYNNEI. The data derive from a study of cytomegalovirus exposure and HLA in healthy donors. It was with 60 Vbeta and 13 Jbeta primers that the PCR ran. Only in-frame clones appear in the TCRdb table, and some are missing; sequencing was by immunoSEQ multiplex PCR. Of tens of thousands of clones listed, roughly two thirds are singletons. The gene calls are TRBV2 and TRBJ1-6; TRBD1 might be the D (6 bases). This clonotype was sampled from a woman aged 30 to 39 in good health and CMV-seronegative. The sample comprised PBMCs. In DNA form, the CDR3 reads TGTGCCAGCAGTGGAGGCAGGGGCTATAATTCACCCCTCCACTTT. Encoded protein: CASSGGRGYNSPLHF.